A single TCR beta chain is shown here with its context. Its specificity is not known. This may arise from a read error, as a much more abundant clone is one base away. TCRdb used MiXCR to reprocess the reads, holding one entry per CDR3 protein. The sample has almost 550,000 distinct CDR3 sequences, approximately 15% seen once. This entry comes from a study of T cell repertoires in cytomegalovirus infection. At the level of the study: Through public TCR beta signatures, both CMV infection and matching HLA type were indicated.

Trimming at V came to 5 bases and at J to 3 bases, leaving 10 bases not matched to a gene. The germline gives CDR1 SGHTA, CDR2 FQGTGA. CDR3 size: 16 residues. Notes on the study in general: CMV carriers with the relevant HLA were identified by cumulative public TCR beta family frequency. The response measured ex vivo was dominated by TCR beta clonotypes (HLA-C-restricted and CMV-specific).

The receptor was isolated from a human donor in good health (CMV status not recorded). Some clones in this sample may be carry-over from other donors' samples. The specimen was CD8+ T cells from PBMCs. V is TRBV7-3 and J is TRBJ2-7, with 10 positions matching TRBD2. CDR3 amino acids: CASSHGPSGGDYEQYF. CDR3 in DNA: TGTGCCAGCAGCCACGGGCCTAGCGGGGGCGACTACGAGCAGTACTTC.